The 13 T cell receptor beta chains in this list originate from one sample, sequenced in a study of post-analysis software for immune sequencing data. General study points: The five TRBV segments detected at higher frequency in patients than in controls included TRBV5-6, TRBV5-1 and TRBV20-1.

No antigen has been assigned to these receptors. Presence of unique molecular identifiers characterized the TCR beta cDNA libraries. TCRdb ran MiXCR on the PCR reads and lists one entry per CDR3 protein. The sample lists about 460,000 distinct CDR3 sequences, approximately 46% occurring once. Sequencing used blood. These receptors were collected from a girl under 18 with multiple sclerosis.

As concerns this clonotype: Compared with germline, one end of the junction differs, possibly owing to a read error. The gene calls are TRBV3-1 and TRBJ2-7; tentative D call: TRBD1 (5 bases). CDR1 LGHDT and CDR2 YNNKEL come from the germline V gene (reference sequence). The CDR3 runs to 16 residues. CDR3 in DNA: TGCGCCAGCAGCCAAGGACCTCGGACGGACACCTACGAGCAGTACTTC. This translates into CASSQGPRTDTYEQYF.

This clonotype was found a few times. V gene TRBV10-3 combines with J gene TRBJ2-5; maybe TRBD2 (6 bases). Trimming stripped 7 bases from V and 5 bases from J, with 20 bases between. The germline gives CDR1 ENHRY, CDR2 SYGVKD. The CDR3 runs to 15 residues. The CDR3 DNA sequence: TGTGCCATCATGGGAGGACACGAGCTTGGGGAGACCCAGTACTTC. The encoded protein is CAIMGGHELGETQYF.

This sequence joins TRBV15 and TRBJ2-3; D remains unclear. Germline V gene sequence: CDR1 LNHNV, CDR2 YYDKDF (reference sequence). The CDR3 is made up of 15 amino acids. V dropped 3 bases and J dropped 4 bases, with 14 bases sitting between them. For the CDR3, the DNA is TGTGCCACCAGCAGTGAGAGTTCATGGGCAGATACGCAGTATTTT. Its translation is CATSSESSWADTQYF.

The V call is TRBV20-1, the J call TRBJ1-1; TRBD1 might be the D (5 bases). The CDR3 runs 15 residues. Germline-derived CDR1 and CDR2 are DFQATT and SNEGSKA (reference sequence). Trimming removed 3 bases from V and 3 bases from J, with 17 bases in between. The CDR3 region has the DNA TGCAGTGCTAGCGGCCCCCGGGACCGACACACTGAAGCTTTCTTT. This sequence encodes CSASGPRDRHTEAFF.

This clonotype is a singleton in its sample. The chain has TRBV10-1 and TRBJ1-1; D is ambiguous. Germline V gives CDR1 WNHNN, CDR2 SYGVQD (reference sequence). V was pared by 6 bases and J by 1 base, with 9 bases between. The CDR3 has 13 amino acids. CDR3 bases: TGCGCCAGCAGCTATCAGAGGAACACTGAAGCTTTCTTT. Translating it yields CASSYQRNTEAFF.

The CDR3 loop is CASTEGAGATNEQFF. CDR3 nucleotide sequence: TGTGCCAGCACCGAGGGAGCGGGAGCCACAAATGAGCAGTTCTTC. The rearrangement joins TRBV12-3 or TRBV12-4 to TRBJ2-1; 8 bases are a match to TRBD2. With 7 bases clipped from V and 7 bases from J, the junction kept 12 bases outside the gene matches. The CDR3 length is 15 residues.

This clonotype was detected a few times. This chain joins TRBV7-6 and TRBJ1-1; TRBD1 matches at 8 bases. The CDR3 has 15 amino acids. The trim removed 5 bases at V and 1 base at J, leaving 6 bases unmatched. Germline CDR1 is SGHVS and CDR2 is FNYEAQ. For the CDR3, the DNA is TGTGCCAGCAGCCCCCCTGGGACAGGGAACACTGAAGCTTTCTTT. As protein: CASSPPGTGNTEAFF.

The table lists this clonotype with a few counts. Here the CDR3 DNA reads TGTGCCAGCAGGAAAGTGGGGGTTTACGAGCAGTACTTC. This encodes CASRKVGVYEQYF. This sequence joins TRBV11-2 and TRBJ2-7; D might be TRBD1 or TRBD2, each matching 5 bases. Germline loops: CDR1 SGHAT, CDR2 FQNNGV. V dropped 6 bases and J dropped 4 bases, with 13 bases sitting between them. This CDR3 comprises 13 residues.

J is TRBJ2-3 and V is TRBV10-3; 11 positions match TRBD2. The CDR3 contains 15 residues. J gave up 6 bases and V 7 bases, and 9 bases lay outside the gene matches. The V gene's germline CDR1 is ENHRY and CDR2 SYGVKD. CDR3 loop: CAITNGLAGSDTQYF. CDR3 sequence (DNA): TGTGCCATCACCAACGGACTAGCGGGCTCTGATACGCAGTATTTT.

The chain carries TRBV28 and TRBJ2-3; 9 bases fit TRBD2. With 0 bases clipped from V and 6 bases from J, the junction kept 7 bases outside the gene matches. This CDR3 contains 16 residues. Germline CDR1 reads MDHEN; CDR2 reads SYDVKM. The CDR3 region has the DNA TGTGCCAGCAGTTTATGGTCGGCGGGAGGGAGGGATACGCAGTATTTT. Amino acid sequence: CASSLWSAGGRDTQYF.

The CDR3 nucleotides read TGCAGCGAGGCAGCTCACTACAATGAGCAGTTCTTC. This sequence encodes CSEAAHYNEQFF. The V call is TRBV29-1, the J call TRBJ2-1; D is uncertain. The germline V gene encodes CDR1 SQVTM and CDR2 ANQGSEA. Trimming pared 7 bases from V and 3 bases from J, leaving 10 bases between. The CDR3 extends over 12 amino acids.

This clonotype was counted between two and nine times. The rearrangement joins TRBV18 to TRBJ1-1, with D possibly TRBD1 on 6 matching bases. The germline gives CDR1 KGHSH, CDR2 LQKENI. Deletions cut 2 bases from V and 5 bases from J, with 18 bases between. The CDR3 has 16 amino acids. In nucleotides, the CDR3 is TGTGCCAGCTCACCAATCCCAAACAGGGTGGGAACTGAAGCTTTCTTT. This encodes CASSPIPNRVGTEAFF.

The chain recombines TRBV28 with TRBJ2-5; a possible D gene is TRBD1 (5 bases). The end of the DNA aligns better with TRBJ2-7, so the J call may be wrong. Looked up from germline, CDR1 is MDHEN and CDR2 is SYDVKM. This CDR3 spans 17 amino acids. CDR3 sequence reads: CASSYTLGKGQVNEQYF. Here the CDR3 DNA reads TGTGCCAGCAGCTACACTCTAGGAAAGGGGCAGGTTAACGAGCAGTACTTC.